The present T cell receptor (beta chain) was sequenced within a study of PD-L1 blockade in urothelial cancer. Study-wide background: Prior chemotherapy in patients spanned 0 to 3 regimens.

Specified time point: pretreatment peripheral blood. From germline, CDR1 is KGHSH and CDR2 LQKENI. CDR3 length: 17 residues. Trimming removed 1 base from V and 1 base from J; junction bases left unmatched: 7. Clones were sequenced by immunoSEQ multiplex PCR, and TCRdb holds only the in-frame ones, with some missing. The data hold 86,000 or so clones, with over 75% observed a single time. This TCR was sampled from a man aged 55 to 70 with urothelial cancer. The sample in question was PBMCs, obtained around atezolizumab (anti-PD-L1) treatment. This chain connects TRBV18 to TRBJ1-3; 7 bases align to TRBD1. This chain's CDR3 is CASSPLRDSQSGNTIYF. The CDR3 DNA follows: TGTGCCAGCTCACCACTAAGGGACAGTCAATCTGGAAACACCATATATTTT.